The 24 T cell receptor beta chains given below trace back to one sample, sequenced in a study of cytomegalovirus exposure and HLA in healthy donors. The PCR employed 60 Vbeta primers together with 13 Jbeta primers. Measured with immunoSEQ multiplex PCR; TCRdb has only the in-frame clones, and not every one. The sample has about 140,000 clones, 80% seen once; the top ten hold about 2.2%. The sequencing sample was made of PBMCs. Every receptor here comes from a man aged 30 to 39 in good health and CMV-seronegative.

As for this clone: The sample holds other DNA sequences that translate to the same CDR3. V usage is TRBV6-5 and J usage is TRBJ2-7; 8 nucleotides align to TRBD1. The length of the CDR3 is 15 residues. From germline, CDR1 is MNHEY and CDR2 SVGAGI. V lost 5 bases and J lost 4; bases outside the gene matches: 10. CDR3 loop: CASSPGQGVGYEQYF. In DNA, the CDR3 is TGTGCCAGCAGTCCTGGACAGGGAGTGGGTTACGAGCAGTACTTC.

The chain joins TRBV10-3 to TRBJ2-2, with 10 bases matching TRBD2. Unmatched junction bases numbered 13, after V lost 11 bases and J lost 7 bases. The CDR3 runs 15 residues. The V gene's germline CDR1 is ENHRY and CDR2 SYGVKD. CDR3 protein: CALRAGGPFSGELFF. DNA for the CDR3: TGTGCCTTAAGAGCGGGAGGGCCGTTCAGCGGGGAGCTGTTTTTT.

J is TRBJ2-7 and V is TRBV5-6, with D maybe TRBD1 (6 bases). The CDR3 loop spans 14 amino acids. Per germline, CDR1 SGHDT and CDR2 YYEEEE. V was trimmed by 2 bases and J by 4 bases, leaving 13 bases between them. CDR3 DNA sequence: TGTGCCAGCAGCTTCCGTTACAGGGTTTACGAGCAGTACTTC. Translated, it gives CASSFRYRVYEQYF. Using reference TRBV5-6 and TRBJ2-7 for the parts outside the CDR3, the full variable domain is DAGVTQSPTHLIKTRGQQVTLRCSPKSGHDTVSWYQQALGQGPQFIFQYYEEEERQRGNFPDRFSGHQFPNYSSELNVNALLLGDSALYLCASSFRYRVYEQYFGPGTRLTVT.

The chain combines TRBV5-4 with TRBJ1-2; TRBD1 aligns across 7 bases. The V gene's germline CDR1 is SGHNT and CDR2 YYREEE (reference sequence). V gave up 5 bases and J gave up 0 bases; unmatched junction bases: 4. This CDR3 has 14 amino acids. The CDR3, as DNA: TGTGCCAGCAGGGGGACAGCAACTAACTATGGCTACACCTTC. As protein: CASRGTATNYGYTF.

A single count supports this clone. The chain uses TRBV10-1 and TRBJ2-1, with D possibly being TRBD2 (5 bases). Between the trimmed V and J ends, which lost 6 bases and 8 bases, there was a span of 17 bases. Germline V gene data show CDR1 as WNHNN and CDR2 as SYGVQD (reference sequence). The CDR3 is made up of 14 amino acids. The CDR3 protein is CASSSGGSVDEQFF. In DNA form, the CDR3 reads TGCGCCAGCAGCTCCGGCGGTAGCGTTGATGAGCAGTTCTTC.

Worth noting for this clone: Relative to the germline gene, one junction end is altered; a read error may explain this. The J gene is TRBJ2-6, the V gene TRBV7-9; D might be TRBD2 (6 bases). The CDR3 spans 16 residues. The germline gives CDR1 SEHNR, CDR2 FQNEAQ (reference sequence). As DNA, the CDR3 is TGTTCCAGCACCCCCACGCGGGGCTCTGGGGCCAACGTCCTGACTTTC. Amino acid sequence: CSSTPTRGSGANVLTF.

In this sample, this clone turned up a few times. The chain is built from TRBV4-1 and TRBJ1-1; maybe TRBD1 (5 bases). The CDR3 covers 14 residues. V dropped 4 bases and J dropped 4 bases, with 13 bases sitting between them. Germline V lookup: CDR1 MGHRA, CDR2 YSYEKL. The CDR3 reads CASSPIVGGTEAFF. The CDR3 coding sequence is TGCGCCAGCAGCCCAATTGTGGGGGGCACTGAAGCTTTCTTT.

This chain uses TRBV6-5 with TRBJ1-2; TRBD1 might be the D (5 bases). The CDR3 contains 13 residues. Trimming stripped 5 bases from V and 4 bases from J, with 11 bases between. Germline V gives CDR1 MNHEY, CDR2 SVGAGI. The CDR3 DNA reads TGTGCCAGCAGTCCCCGGGGGTCCTATGGCTACACCTTC. Its translation: CASSPRGSYGYTF.

A single count supports this clone. The genes are TRBV7-9 and TRBJ2-5, with 8 bases lining up with TRBD2. Germline assignment: CDR1 SEHNR and CDR2 FQNEAQ (reference sequence). V trimming: 7 bases; J trimming: 3 bases; junction bases outside the gene matches: 10. CDR3 length equals 15 residues. This CDR3 reads CASTPRGGAEETQYF. CDR3 nucleotides: TGTGCCAGCACCCCCCGGGGGGGCGCGGAAGAGACCCAGTACTTC.

This sequence joins TRBV28 and TRBJ1-2, with 9 bases fitting TRBD1. Germline CDR1 reads MDHEN; CDR2 reads SYDVKM. This CDR3 contains 14 residues. The ends lost 6 bases at V and 4 bases at J; junction bases unmatched: 6. The CDR3 region has the DNA TGTGCCAGCAGCACAGGGGGCGCGGTCTATGGCTACACCTTC. Its translation is CASSTGGAVYGYTF.

This clone appeared a single time. The rearrangement joins TRBV27 to TRBJ1-2, with D unresolved. V lost 6 bases, J lost 5 bases, and 16 bases lay in between. Germline V gives CDR1 MNHEY, CDR2 SMNVEV (reference sequence). The CDR3 is made up of 14 amino acids. The chain's CDR3 is CASSRTSGPYGYTF. DNA of the CDR3: TGTGCCAGCAGCCGAACTAGCGGACCTTATGGCTACACCTTC.

The chain has TRBV7-9 and TRBJ1-2; 12 nucleotides align to TRBD1. The V segment lost 1 base and the J segment 6 bases; nucleotides outside the gene matches: 9. The germline gives CDR1 SEHNR, CDR2 FQNEAQ (reference sequence). The CDR3 runs to 17 residues. Here the CDR3 DNA reads TGTGCCAGCAGCTTAGTATCGGGGACAGGGGGCGGCAATGGCTACACCTTC. Translated, it gives CASSLVSGTGGGNGYTF.

V and J are TRBV19 and TRBJ1-5, with 7 bases aligning to TRBD1. Per the germline V gene, CDR1 is LNHDA and CDR2 is SQIVND (reference sequence). This CDR3 region has 16 residues. The V segment lost 5 bases and the J segment 4 bases; nucleotides outside the gene matches: 11. The CDR3 sequence: CASSLRGIYQNQPQHF. The CDR3, as DNA: TGTGCCAGTAGTCTCAGGGGGATATATCAAAATCAGCCCCAGCATTTT.

This clone was seen a handful of times. The rearrangement links TRBV28 to TRBJ2-1, with 11 nucleotides matching TRBD2. This CDR3 has 15 residues. Germline lookup yields CDR1 MDHEN and CDR2 SYDVKM. Trimming took 7 bases from V and 4 from J; bases not matched to a gene: 6. The CDR3 coding sequence is TGTGCCAGCACCGTAGCGGGGGGGACGTACAATGAGCAGTTCTTC. As protein: CASTVAGGTYNEQFF.

This clone has just one count. This rearrangement joins TRBV27 to TRBJ2-7, with 9 bases matching TRBD1. V shed 2 bases and J 3 bases; nucleotides not matched to a gene: 5. CDR1 and CDR2 (germline): MNHEY, SMNVEV (reference sequence). There are 15 residues in the CDR3. The CDR3 coding sequence is TGTGCCAGCAGTTTACTTGGACAGGGGATCTACGAGCAGTACTTC. Its protein is CASSLLGQGIYEQYF.

This rearrangement joins TRBV4-1 to TRBJ2-7; 7 bases map to TRBD1. The CDR3 sequence is 15 residues long. The V gene end was trimmed by 0 bases and the J gene end by 3 bases; junction bases not matched to a gene: 5. CDR1 and CDR2 (germline): MGHRA, YSYEKL. CDR3 loop: CASSQDGTEFYEQYF. The CDR3 DNA reads as TGCGCCAGCAGCCAAGATGGGACAGAGTTCTACGAGCAGTACTTC.

This chain joins TRBV29-1 and TRBJ1-5; no definite D call. Trimming removed 4 bases from V and 4 bases from J, with 11 bases in between. Germline V gene lookup returns CDR1 SQVTM and CDR2 ANQGSEA. This CDR3 has 13 amino acids. CDR3 residues: CSVGSGRNQPQHF. In nucleotides, the CDR3 is TGCAGCGTTGGCAGCGGCCGAAATCAGCCCCAGCATTTT.

The chain joins TRBV6-5 to TRBJ2-3; the D is unclear. CDR3 size: 16 residues. The germline V gene encodes CDR1 MNHEY and CDR2 SVGAGI. V was trimmed by 0 bases and J by 0 bases, leaving 10 bases between them. The CDR3 loop is CASSYSQRPSTDTQYF. The CDR3 bases are TGTGCCAGCAGTTACTCCCAGAGGCCTAGCACAGATACGCAGTATTTT.

This CDR3 is CASSYRGLSTEAFF. CDR3 DNA sequence: TGTGCCAGCAGCTACAGGGGGCTGAGCACTGAAGCTTTCTTT. J is TRBJ1-1 and V is TRBV7-9; 9 bases line up with TRBD1. Germline CDR1 SEHNR, CDR2 FQNEAQ (reference sequence). The CDR3 has 14 residues. With 4 bases clipped from V and 4 bases from J, the junction kept 4 bases outside the gene matches. Filled out from reference TRBV7-9 and TRBJ1-1, the complete variable domain reads DTGVSQNPRHKITKRGQNVTFRCDPISEHNRLYWYRQTLGQGPEFLTYFQNEAQLEKSRLLSDRFSAERPKGSFSTLEIQRTEQGDSAMYLCASSYRGLSTEAFFGQGTRLTVV.

V is TRBV13 and J is TRBJ1-5; D unclear. The V and J ends lost 5 bases and 4 bases respectively, with 6 bases between them. The CDR3 loop spans 12 amino acids. Germline CDR1 PRHDT, CDR2 FYEKMQ (reference sequence). CDR3 bases: TGTGCCAGCAGCCACCGGAATCAGCCCCAGCATTTT. It translates to CASSHRNQPQHF.

The CDR3 here is CATRQGGPYGYTF. CDR3 sequence (DNA): TGTGCCACTCGACAGGGGGGACCCTATGGCTACACCTTC. This chain joins TRBV28 and TRBJ1-2; 9 positions match TRBD1. The germline CDR1 and CDR2 sequences are MDHEN and SYDVKM. This CDR3 spans 13 amino acids. V dropped 10 bases and J dropped 4; count of bases not matched to a gene: 7.

The chain recombines TRBV2 with TRBJ2-1; 9 bases are a match to TRBD1. The CDR3 is 13 residues long. The germline V gene encodes CDR1 SNHLY and CDR2 FYNNEI. V shed 8 bases and J 2 bases; nucleotides not matched to a gene: 1. The CDR3 protein is CASRDRAYNEQFF. CDR3 nucleotide sequence: TGTGCCAGCCGGGACAGGGCCTACAATGAGCAGTTCTTC.

The V gene is TRBV11-3, the J gene TRBJ2-7; maybe TRBD1 (7 bases). The germline gives CDR1 SGHNT, CDR2 YENEEA. The CDR3 totals 15 residues. Trimming took 5 bases from V and 5 from J, leaving 19 bases between them. The CDR3 spells CASSPETGTHHEQYF. CDR3 nucleotide sequence: TGTGCCAGCAGCCCCGAGACAGGGACTCACCACGAGCAGTACTTC.

V is TRBV5-1 and J is TRBJ1-1; 8 bases agree with TRBD1. In germline, CDR1 is SGHRS, CDR2 YFSETQ. This CDR3 comprises 15 residues. J lost 4 bases, V lost 6 bases, and 11 bases had no gene match. CDR3: CASTLGATGGTEAFF. The CDR3 DNA is TGCGCCAGCACACTGGGGGCCACAGGGGGCACTGAAGCTTTCTTT.